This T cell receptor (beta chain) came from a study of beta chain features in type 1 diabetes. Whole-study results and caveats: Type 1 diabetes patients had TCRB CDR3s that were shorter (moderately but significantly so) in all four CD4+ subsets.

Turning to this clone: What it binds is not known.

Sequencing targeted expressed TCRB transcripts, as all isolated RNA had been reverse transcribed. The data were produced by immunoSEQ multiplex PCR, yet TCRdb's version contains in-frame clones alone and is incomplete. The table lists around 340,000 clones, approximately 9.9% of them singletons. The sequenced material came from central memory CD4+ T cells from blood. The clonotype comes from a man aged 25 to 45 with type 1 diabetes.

The DNA for the CDR3 is TGTGCCAGCAGCTCGGACAGGGGAGATCAGCCCCAGCATTTT. Translated: CASSSDRGDQPQHF. The chain joins TRBV7-9 to TRBJ1-5; 9 nucleotides align to TRBD1. The trim removed 4 bases at V and 5 bases at J, leaving 3 bases unmatched. The germline CDR1 and CDR2 sequences are SEHNR and FQNEAQ (reference sequence). The CDR3 spans 14 residues.